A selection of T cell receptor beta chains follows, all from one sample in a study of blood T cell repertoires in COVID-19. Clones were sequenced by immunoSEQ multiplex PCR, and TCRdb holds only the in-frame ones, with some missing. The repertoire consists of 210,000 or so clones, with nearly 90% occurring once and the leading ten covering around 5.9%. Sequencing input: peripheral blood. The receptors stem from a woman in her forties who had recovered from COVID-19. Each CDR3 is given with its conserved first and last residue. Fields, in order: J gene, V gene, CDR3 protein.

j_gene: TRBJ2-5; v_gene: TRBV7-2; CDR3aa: CASRPVTGQETQYF
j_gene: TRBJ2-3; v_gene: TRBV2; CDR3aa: CASSEGLANPDTQYF
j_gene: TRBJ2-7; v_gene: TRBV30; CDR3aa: CAWNRGTSGGDYEQYF
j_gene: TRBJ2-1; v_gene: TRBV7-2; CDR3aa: CASSLESGRGNEQFF
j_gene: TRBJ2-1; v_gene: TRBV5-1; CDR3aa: CASSGGLAGGKQVSYNEQFF
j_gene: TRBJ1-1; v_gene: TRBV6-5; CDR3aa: CASSGTSNTEAFF
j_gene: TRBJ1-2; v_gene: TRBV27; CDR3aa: CASSYGRGAFGYTF
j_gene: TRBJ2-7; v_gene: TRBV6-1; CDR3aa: CASSEGIWSYEQYF
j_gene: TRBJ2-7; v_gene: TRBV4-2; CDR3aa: CASSFDSPLAKSSYEQYF
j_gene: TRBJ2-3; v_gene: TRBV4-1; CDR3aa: CASSQGVYTDTQYF
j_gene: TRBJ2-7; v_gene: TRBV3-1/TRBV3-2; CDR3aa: CASSPPLQGGGYEQYF
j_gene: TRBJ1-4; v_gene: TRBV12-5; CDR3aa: CASGFAPGQGPLATNEKLFF
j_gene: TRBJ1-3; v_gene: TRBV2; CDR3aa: CASSEQGNSGNTIYF
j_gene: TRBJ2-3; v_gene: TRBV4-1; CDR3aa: CASSPGPSHFNTDTQYF
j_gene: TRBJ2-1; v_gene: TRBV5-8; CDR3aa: CASSPRRQASNEQFF
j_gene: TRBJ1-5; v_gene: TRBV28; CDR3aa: CASSSGTGGGGQPQHF
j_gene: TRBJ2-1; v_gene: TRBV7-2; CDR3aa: CASSPAPTSGRVFEQFF
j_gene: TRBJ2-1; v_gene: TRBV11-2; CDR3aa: CASSSPGQARNEQFF
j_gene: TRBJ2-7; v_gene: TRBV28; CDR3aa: CASTPSRGLAGEQYF
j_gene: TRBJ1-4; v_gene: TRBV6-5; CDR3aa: CASGAPLEGEKLFF
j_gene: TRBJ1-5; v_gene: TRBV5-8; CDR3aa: CASSFAGASAYSNQPQHF
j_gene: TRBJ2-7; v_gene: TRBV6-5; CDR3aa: CASSYSKSGSEQYF
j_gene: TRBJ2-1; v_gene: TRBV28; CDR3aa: CASSFQQGARNEQFF
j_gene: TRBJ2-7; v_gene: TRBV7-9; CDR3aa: CASSRTQGTAEYF
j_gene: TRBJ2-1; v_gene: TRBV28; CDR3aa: CASRVFGQEQFF
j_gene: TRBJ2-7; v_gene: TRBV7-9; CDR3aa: CASSLRGGRQTSGEQYF
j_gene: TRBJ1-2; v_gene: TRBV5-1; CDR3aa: CASSPALPGANNYGYTF
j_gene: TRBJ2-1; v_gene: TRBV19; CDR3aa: CASSTGTREGNEQFF
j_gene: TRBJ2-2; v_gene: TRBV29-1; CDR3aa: CSVEGPGSPTGELFF
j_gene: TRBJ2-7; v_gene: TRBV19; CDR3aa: CASSTRPGQGIYEQYF
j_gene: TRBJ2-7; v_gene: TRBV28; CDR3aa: CASSLMRAYEQYF
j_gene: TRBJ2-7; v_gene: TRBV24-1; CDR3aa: CATSDQGSEYYEQYF
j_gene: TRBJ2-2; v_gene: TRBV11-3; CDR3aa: CASSPSPASGGRAGELFF
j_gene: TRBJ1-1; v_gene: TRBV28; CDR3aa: CASSWTGGMNTEAFF
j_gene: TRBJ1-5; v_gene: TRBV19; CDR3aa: CASSIGQGGNQPQHF
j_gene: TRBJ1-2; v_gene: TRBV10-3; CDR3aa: CAISAGVGYTF
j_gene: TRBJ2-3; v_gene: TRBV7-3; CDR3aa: CASSLSTSGYTQYF
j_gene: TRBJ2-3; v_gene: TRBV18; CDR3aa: CASSPAGRGGPNTQYF
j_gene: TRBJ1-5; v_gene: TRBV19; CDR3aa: CASSTPQGTSQPQHF
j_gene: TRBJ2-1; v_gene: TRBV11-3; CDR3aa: CASSLSSGRDTYNEQFF
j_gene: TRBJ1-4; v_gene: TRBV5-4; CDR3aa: CASSLKSGETNEKLFF
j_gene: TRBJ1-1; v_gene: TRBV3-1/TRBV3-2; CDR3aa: CASRDTGGNTEAFF
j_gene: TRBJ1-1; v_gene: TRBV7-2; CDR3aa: CASSMGEGEAFF
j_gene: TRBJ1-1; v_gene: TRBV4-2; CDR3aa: CASSQDPGVNTEAFF
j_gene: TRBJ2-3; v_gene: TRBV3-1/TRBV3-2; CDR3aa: CASSHTWDRFSTDTQYF
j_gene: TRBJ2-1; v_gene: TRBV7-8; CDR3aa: CASSSRTGGSYEQFF
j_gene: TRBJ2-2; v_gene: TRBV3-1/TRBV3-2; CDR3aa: CASSHRTGGITGELFF
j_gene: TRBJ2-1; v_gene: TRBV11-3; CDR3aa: CASSLGWGPGYNEQFF
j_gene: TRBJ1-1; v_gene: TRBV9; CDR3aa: CASSVGWQGAGEAFF
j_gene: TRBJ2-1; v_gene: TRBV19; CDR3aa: CASSISGTYNEQFF
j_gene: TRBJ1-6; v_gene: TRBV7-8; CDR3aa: CASSGRDSGNSPLHF
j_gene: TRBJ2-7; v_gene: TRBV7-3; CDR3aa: CASKQSTGAYEQYF
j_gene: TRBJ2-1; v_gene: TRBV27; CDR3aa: CASSSWTSGRVYEQFF
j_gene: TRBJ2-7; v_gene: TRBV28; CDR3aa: CASSLTEQYF
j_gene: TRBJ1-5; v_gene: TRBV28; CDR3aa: CASSFMGTGRRNQPQHF
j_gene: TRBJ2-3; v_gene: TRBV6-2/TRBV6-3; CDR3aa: CASSTRTSGSFDSATDTQYF
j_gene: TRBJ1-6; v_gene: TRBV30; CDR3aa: CAWSGGFTGSSPLHF
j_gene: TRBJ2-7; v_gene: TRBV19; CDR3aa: CASSIGPGKPYEQYF